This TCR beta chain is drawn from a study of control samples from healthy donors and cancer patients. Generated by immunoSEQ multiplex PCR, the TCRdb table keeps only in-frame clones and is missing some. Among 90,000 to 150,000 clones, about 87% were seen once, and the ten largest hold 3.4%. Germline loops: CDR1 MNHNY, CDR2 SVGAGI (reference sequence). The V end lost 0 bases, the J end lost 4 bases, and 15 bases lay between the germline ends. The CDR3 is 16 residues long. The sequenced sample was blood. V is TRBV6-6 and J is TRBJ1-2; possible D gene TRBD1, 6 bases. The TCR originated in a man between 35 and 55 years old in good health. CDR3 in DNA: TGTGCCAGCAGTTACTCTGGGGGGGGCGCCGTCTATGGCTACACCTTC. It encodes CASSYSGGGAVYGYTF.